The 19 T cell receptor beta chains below come from one sample, sequenced in a study of Graves' ophthalmopathy and Graves' hyperthyroidism. RNA transcripts served as template for amplifying TCR beta CDR3 sequences. RT-PCR was first run with HTBI primers, then multiplex PCR in a second round. TCRdb reprocessed the multiplex PCR reads with MiXCR, giving one entry per CDR3 protein. Of about 380,000 distinct CDR3 sequences listed, 15% to 19% are singletons. What was sequenced was peripheral blood. The receptors originated from a woman under 30 with stable Graves' hyperthyroidism.

In this sample, this clonotype turned up many times. The chain carries TRBV19 and TRBJ1-5; D perhaps matches TRBD1 (5 bases). The germline V gene encodes CDR1 LNHDA and CDR2 SQIVND (reference sequence). CDR3 length equals 14 residues. The V and J ends lost 5 bases and 0 bases respectively, with 8 bases between them. The CDR3 here is CASSLGPSNQPQHF. The CDR3 coding sequence is TGTGCCAGTAGTTTGGGACCTAGCAATCAGCCCCAGCATTTT.

This clonotype was seen repeatedly, ten times or more. The rearrangement links TRBV2 to TRBJ1-2; weak D call: TRBD1 (6 bases). V was cut by 2 bases and J by 4 bases, with 8 bases left in between. This CDR3 has 13 amino acids. The germline V gene encodes CDR1 SNHLY and CDR2 FYNNEI. The CDR3 nucleotides read TGTGCCAGCAGTGAAAGACAGGTCTATGGCTACACCTTC. This encodes CASSERQVYGYTF.

This chain connects TRBV30 to TRBJ2-7; D is unresolved. Looked up from germline, CDR1 is GTSNPN and CDR2 is SVGIG (reference sequence). The CDR3 is 11 amino acids. Trimming cost V 2 bases and J 5 bases, with 7 bases left between them. Here the CDR3 DNA reads TGTGCCTGGAGTTGGACGGACGAGCAGTACTTC. Residues: CAWSWTDEQYF.

Note on this clonotype: The junction does not match germline at one end; this may be a read error. V and J are TRBV15 and TRBJ2-2, with D tentatively TRBD1 or TRBD2 (5 bases each). Germline CDR1 reads LNHNV; CDR2 reads YYDKDF (reference sequence). The CDR3 has 14 residues. The CDR3 sequence is CATRQEVNSGDLFF. CDR3 coding DNA: TGTGCCACCAGACAGGAAGTGAACTCCGGGGATCTGTTTTTT.

The sample holds a few counts of this clonotype. The J gene is TRBJ2-3, the V gene TRBV11-2; TRBD2 might be the D (6 bases). This CDR3 is built from 15 residues. V was cut by 5 bases and J by 4 bases, with 16 bases left in between. Germline CDR1 and CDR2: SGHAT and FQNNGV. The CDR3, as DNA: TGTGCCAGCAGCCCCCGGGGCGGAGGGTCAGATACGCAGTATTTT. Translating gives CASSPRGGGSDTQYF.

This clonotype was counted at least ten times. V usage is TRBV7-9 and J usage is TRBJ1-5, with TRBD1 as a possible D gene (5 bases). There are 14 residues in the CDR3. CDR1 is SEHNR, CDR2 FQNEAQ, per germline (reference sequence). Between the trimmed V and J ends, which lost 5 bases and 2 bases, there was a span of 10 bases. CDR3 sequence (DNA): TGTGCCAGCAGCGCAGAGACAGGCAATCAGCCCCAGCATTTT. The encoded protein is CASSAETGNQPQHF.

There are many counts of this clonotype. The chain recombines TRBV12-3 or TRBV12-4 with TRBJ1-6, with 7 bases fitting TRBD1. The V and J ends lost 6 bases and 4 bases, in that order; junction bases with no gene match: 3. The CDR3 totals 14 residues. Here the CDR3 DNA reads TGTGCCAGCAGAGGGACAGCTTATAATTCACCCCTCCACTTT. Translating it yields CASRGTAYNSPLHF.

This clonotype showed up many times. The chain has TRBV6-5 and TRBJ2-2; 10 bases are a match to TRBD1. Germline CDR1 reads MNHEY; CDR2 reads SVGAGI. The CDR3 consists of 15 residues. V shed 6 bases and J 4 bases; nucleotides not matched to a gene: 5. In nucleotides, the CDR3 is TGTGCCAGCAGAAGACAGGGGGCGAGCACCGGGGAGCTGTTTTTT. Amino acids: CASRRQGASTGELFF.

This clonotype came up many times. V gene TRBV12-5 combines with J gene TRBJ1-2; no reliable D call. Germline V gene sequence: CDR1 LGHNT, CDR2 FRNRAP. V shed 0 bases and J shed 8 bases, with 13 bases lying between them. The CDR3 length is 14 residues. This chain's CDR3 is CASGLVHSLRGYTF. The CDR3 bases are TGTGCTAGTGGTTTGGTACACAGCCTCCGAGGCTACACCTTC.

This clonotype has ten or more counts. The chain links TRBV7-9 to TRBJ1-1, with D possibly being TRBD1 (5 bases). The V gene's germline CDR1 is SEHNR and CDR2 FQNEAQ (reference sequence). V shed 7 bases and J shed 3 bases, with 30 bases lying between them. The CDR3 has 19 residues. The CDR3 reads CASTSSKGFLTYPDTEAFF. CDR3 in DNA: TGTGCCAGCACCTCGTCTAAGGGGTTCTTGACGTATCCAGACACTGAAGCTTTCTTT.

This clonotype has ten or more counts. The rearrangement uses TRBV10-3 and TRBJ1-2; D ambiguous. The CDR3 has 14 residues. Trimming pared 2 bases from V and 2 bases from J, leaving 9 bases between. Per germline, CDR1 ENHRY and CDR2 SYGVKD. The DNA of the CDR3 is TGTGCCATCAGTGAGGTGGAGGGCAACTATGGCTACACCTTC. It yields the protein CAISEVEGNYGYTF.

This clonotype was detected many times. The chain employs TRBV18 and TRBJ1-2; D not resolved. Germline V gene lookup returns CDR1 KGHSH and CDR2 LQKENI. The length of the CDR3 is 13 residues. V was cut by 3 bases and J by 5 bases, with 10 bases left in between. CDR3 region: CASSPKVDYGYTF. The DNA for the CDR3 is TGTGCCAGCTCACCGAAGGTGGATTATGGCTACACCTTC.

This clonotype was observed at least ten times. This chain joins TRBV7-6 and TRBJ1-3; D not certain. Trimming pared 2 bases from V and 0 bases from J, leaving 11 bases between. The length of the CDR3 is 16 residues. Germline lookup yields CDR1 SGHVS and CDR2 FNYEAQ. This CDR3 is CASSLTRAASGNTIYF. The CDR3, as DNA: TGTGCCAGCAGCTTAACCCGGGCCGCCTCTGGAAACACCATATATTTT.

The chain couples TRBV13 to TRBJ1-1; no firm D call. Deletions cut 5 bases from V and 1 base from J, with 23 bases between. This CDR3 spans 18 amino acids. The germline CDR1 and CDR2 sequences are PRHDT and FYEKMQ (reference sequence). The CDR3 DNA reads TGTGCCAGCAGCGGATCACTTCGGGAGGTGGCCGGGAACACTGAAGCTTTCTTT. Protein sequence: CASSGSLREVAGNTEAFF.

This clonotype was seen more than once but under ten times. V gene TRBV20-1 combines with J gene TRBJ1-2, with D possibly TRBD1 on 5 matching bases. The ends were cut back, 4 bases at V and 4 bases at J, with 16 bases in the middle. In germline, CDR1 is DFQATT, CDR2 SNEGSKA (reference sequence). The CDR3 has 14 residues. In nucleotides, the CDR3 is TGCAGTGCTACGCCGGGAGGGGATGGCTATGGCTACACCTTC. Encoded protein: CSATPGGDGYGYTF.

A word on this clonotype: The missing conserved phenylalanine or tryptophan at the end of this CDR3 makes a read error likely. This chain connects TRBV11-2 to TRBJ1-1; D unclear. The CDR3 is 13 amino acids. The V end was cut by 0 bases, the J end by 4 bases, with 6 bases between. Germline-derived CDR1 and CDR2 are SGHAT and FQNNGV. CDR3 sequence: CASSLDSSTEAFV. Here the CDR3 DNA reads TGTGCCAGCAGCTTAGATTCGAGCACTGAAGCTTTCGTT.

This clonotype was recorded at least ten times. The chain is built from TRBV12-3 or TRBV12-4 and TRBJ1-5; no firm D call. This CDR3 spans 13 amino acids. V was clipped by 3 bases and J by 9 bases, with 12 bases between them. For the CDR3, the DNA is TGTGCCAGCAGTTTTTCCCCAAACGGGCCCCAGCATTTT. This codes for CASSFSPNGPQHF.

This clonotype was picked up many times. The V gene is TRBV11-2, the J gene TRBJ2-2; TRBD2 matches 11 bases. The CDR3 is 17 residues long. Losses at the gene ends were 5 bases for V and 0 bases for J; bases not matched to a gene: 5. Germline V gene data show CDR1 as SGHAT and CDR2 as FQNNGV. CDR3 protein: CASSRTSGGPNTGELFF. The DNA for the CDR3 is TGTGCCAGCAGCCGAACTAGCGGGGGTCCGAACACCGGGGAGCTGTTTTTT.

This clonotype was seen ten or more times. For the CDR3, the DNA is TGTGCCAGCAGTTTGGACAATAGCAATCAGCCCCAGCATTTT. It yields the protein CASSLDNSNQPQHF. The chain employs TRBV6-2 or TRBV6-3 and TRBJ1-5; tentatively, D is TRBD1 (5 bases). This CDR3 has 14 amino acids. Germline lookup yields CDR1 MNHEY and CDR2 SVGEGT. Trimming left V 4 bases short and J 0 bases short, with 7 bases between.